This passage covers 14 T cell receptor beta chains from one sample sequenced in a study of T cells after yellow fever vaccination. TCRdb recomputed calls from the 5' RACE reads with MiXCR, one row per CDR3 protein. The sample contains a few hundred thousand distinct CDR3 sequences, approximately 5.2% of which appear only once. Sequences were derived from CD4+ T cells sorted from PBMCs, sampled on the day of the yellow fever booster vaccination. Receptors were obtained from a man aged 18 to 30 who received the YFV17D yellow fever vaccine.

The rearrangement links TRBV4-2 to TRBJ2-6, with D unclear. This CDR3 has 11 residues. V lost 0 bases, J lost 12 bases, and 3 bases lay in between. The germline V gene has CDR1 LGHNA and CDR2 YNFKEQ. The CDR3 loop reads CASSQDRVLTF. CDR3 DNA: TGTGCCAGCAGCCAAGATCGCGTCCTGACTTTC.

This clonotype was observed a few times. Written as DNA, the CDR3 is TGTGCCAGCAGTTTACTAGAGTATGATACGCAGTATTTT. This encodes CASSLLEYDTQYF. The chain employs TRBV28 and TRBJ2-3; D remains unclear. The CDR3 loop spans 13 amino acids. Germline V CDR1 and CDR2: MDHEN, SYDVKM. Trimming shortened V by 2 bases and J by 6 bases, and 9 bases separated the two germline ends.

In its sample, this clonotype was seen many times. The chain links TRBV14 to TRBJ2-3; TRBD1 aligns across 8 bases. CDR1 and CDR2 (germline): SGHDN, FVKESK. CDR3 length equals 18 residues. V gave up 2 bases and J gave up 0 bases; unmatched junction bases: 10. The CDR3 nucleotides are TGTGCCAGCAGCCAACGACAGGGGCGAGCCTCTAGCACAGATACGCAGTATTTT. Amino acid sequence: CASSQRQGRASSTDTQYF.

This clonotype occurred a few times. V gene TRBV11-2 combines with J gene TRBJ1-6, with D hard to call. The V gene lost 3 bases and the J gene lost 8 bases, with 2 bases spanning the gap. CDR1 and CDR2 from the germline V gene are SGHAT and FQNNGV. The CDR3 is made up of 11 amino acids. The chain's CDR3 is CASSFDSPLHF. CDR3 in DNA: TGTGCCAGCAGCTTTGATTCACCCCTCCACTTT.

The gene calls are TRBV6-5 and TRBJ2-7, with 9 bases aligning to TRBD1. This CDR3 is 15 amino acids long. CDR1 and CDR2 (germline): MNHEY, SVGAGI. V dropped 6 bases and J dropped 4; count of bases not matched to a gene: 10. CDR3 nucleotides: TGTGCCAGCAGATTAGGTACAGGGGGCGGTTACGAGCAGTACTTC. It yields the protein CASRLGTGGGYEQYF.

This clonotype was seen only a few times. V gene TRBV5-1 combines with J gene TRBJ2-2; D gene ambiguous. Between the trimmed V and J ends, which lost 4 bases and 2 bases, there was a span of 9 bases. Germline CDR1 reads SGHRS; CDR2 reads YFSETQ. This CDR3 region has 14 residues. CDR3 residues: CASSPPFNTGELFF. CDR3 in DNA: TGCGCCAGCAGCCCCCCCTTTAACACCGGGGAGCTGTTTTTT. Combining the CDR3 with reference TRBV5-1 and TRBJ2-2 gives the whole variable domain KAGVTQTPRYLIKTRGQQVTLSCSPISGHRSVSWYQQTPGQGLQFLFEYFSETQRNKGNFPGRFSGRQFSNSRSEMNVSTLELGDSALYLCASSPPFNTGELFFGEGSRLTVL.

This clonotype was seen repeatedly, ten times or more. In DNA form, the CDR3 reads TGTGCCAGCAGTTACTCTGGGGCCAACGTCCTGACTTTC. This encodes CASSYSGANVLTF. This rearrangement joins TRBV6-5 to TRBJ2-6; D is unclear. The CDR3 covers 13 residues. V was pared by 0 bases and J by 3 bases, with 0 bases between. The germline gives CDR1 MNHEY, CDR2 SVGAGI.

This clonotype was counted ten times or more. CDR3 sequence (DNA): TGTGCCAGCAGCCCCGGGCAGGTCACAGATACGCAGTATTTT. Its translation: CASSPGQVTDTQYF. V usage is TRBV7-2 and J usage is TRBJ2-3; D is ambiguous. Germline values: CDR1 SGHTA, CDR2 FQGNSA. The V end lost 5 bases, the J end lost 2 bases, and 11 bases lay between the germline ends. The CDR3 spans 14 residues.

V usage is TRBV29-1 and J usage is TRBJ1-2, with D perhaps TRBD1 (5 bases). Germline CDR1 reads SQVTM; CDR2 reads ANQGSEA. V lost 4 bases, J lost 3 bases, and 9 bases lay in between. This CDR3 spans 12 amino acids. Here the CDR3 reads CSVVQEYYGYTF. Written as DNA, the CDR3 is TGCAGCGTTGTACAGGAATACTATGGCTACACCTTC.

This clonotype was detected a few times. V usage is TRBV29-1 and J usage is TRBJ1-1; possibly TRBD1 for D (5 bases). Germline-derived CDR1 and CDR2 are SQVTM and ANQGSEA. This CDR3 contains 11 residues. V shed 8 bases and J shed 4 bases, with 11 bases lying between them. CDR3 nucleotide sequence: TGCAGCTCGGGGGAGGGCACTGAAGCTTTCTTT. It specifies CSSGEGTEAFF.

This clonotype was picked up many times. This rearrangement joins TRBV4-3 to TRBJ1-2; unclear D gene. Looked up from germline, CDR1 is LGHNA and CDR2 is YSLEER. V lost 1 base and J 6 bases, leaving 15 bases between the germline ends. This CDR3 comprises 15 residues. The CDR3 region is CASSQGGRPPDGYTF. CDR3 DNA sequence: TGCGCCAGCAGCCAAGGCGGGCGGCCTCCTGATGGCTACACCTTC.

The CDR3 nucleotides are TGTGCCAGCAGCCCGGTGGGCTATGGCTACACCTTC. Translation gives CASSPVGYGYTF. This rearrangement joins TRBV5-4 to TRBJ1-2; no clear D gene. The germline V and J ends were trimmed by 4 bases and 4 bases, with 8 bases remaining between them. Per the germline V gene, CDR1 is SGHNT and CDR2 is YYREEE (reference sequence). The CDR3 length is 12 residues.

The V gene is TRBV7-2, the J gene TRBJ2-7; D perhaps matches TRBD2 (6 bases). V lost 5 bases and J 0 bases, leaving 14 bases between the germline ends. The CDR3 has 15 amino acids. Germline-derived CDR1 and CDR2 are SGHTA and FQGNSA. The CDR3 nucleotides read TGTGCCAGCAGCGCGGGACTTTTTAGCTCCTACGAGCAGTACTTC. Translation: CASSAGLFSSYEQYF.

The chain carries TRBV4-2 and TRBJ1-2, with a weak D call TRBD1 (5 bases). Germline CDR1 and CDR2: LGHNA and YNFKEQ. The CDR3 covers 16 residues. The V gene lost 0 bases and the J gene lost 2 bases, with 13 bases spanning the gap. CDR3 in DNA: TGTGCCAGCAGCCAAGAGGGGACCGCCGCAAACTATGGCTACACCTTC. Translation gives CASSQEGTAANYGYTF.